Listed here are 29 T cell receptor beta chains from one sample, sequenced in a study of blood T cell repertoires in COVID-19. Only in-frame clones appear in the TCRdb table, and some are missing; sequencing was by immunoSEQ multiplex PCR. The sample yields 170,000 or so clones, 86% seen once. Material for sequencing was peripheral blood. The source of these receptors is a man aged 50 or older with active or convalescent COVID-19.

The chain has TRBV18 and TRBJ1-4; 7 bases fit TRBD1. The CDR3 runs to 15 residues. CDR1 is KGHSH and CDR2 is LQKENI in the germline V gene. V shed 3 bases and J 0 bases; nucleotides not matched to a gene: 1. CDR3 in DNA: TGTGCCAGCTCACCTGGACAGGCAACTAATGAAAAACTGTTTTTT. This translates into CASSPGQATNEKLFF. Looking up the rest from reference TRBV18 and TRBJ1-4 gives the full variable domain: NAGVMQNPRHLVRRRGQEARLRCSPMKGHSHVYWYRQLPEEGLKFMVYLQKENIIDESGMPKERFSAEFPKEGPSILRIQQVVRGDSAAYFCASSPGQATNEKLFFGSGTQLSVL.

J is TRBJ1-2 and V is TRBV19; D unresolved. The V end was cut by 0 bases, the J end by 5 bases, with 10 bases between. This CDR3 region has 14 residues. CDR1 LNHDA and CDR2 SQIVND come from the germline V gene (reference sequence). The CDR3 DNA sequence: TGTGCCAGTAGTATAGATGGGTGGCGGTATGGCTACACCTTC. Encoded protein: CASSIDGWRYGYTF.

This chain connects TRBV5-1 to TRBJ1-1; TRBD1 matches 7 bases. Germline CDR1 reads SGHRS; CDR2 reads YFSETQ. The CDR3 is 13 residues long. V lost 3 bases to trimming and J lost 4 bases; unmatched junction nucleotides: 3. In nucleotides, the CDR3 is TGCGCCAGCAGCTATTGGGACAGCACTGAAGCTTTCTTT. Amino acids: CASSYWDSTEAFF.

This chain links TRBV5-6 with TRBJ2-7, with TRBD1 matching over 8 bases. The CDR3 sequence is 15 residues long. CDR1 is SGHDT and CDR2 is YYEEEE in the germline V gene. Unmatched junction bases numbered 2, after V lost 0 bases and J lost 0 bases. The CDR3, as DNA: TGTGCCAGCAGCTTGGGAGACAGGGGCTCCTACGAGCAGTACTTC. It yields the protein CASSLGDRGSYEQYF.

The chain is built from TRBV18 and TRBJ1-1, with D unresolved. V was pared by 3 bases and J by 1 base, with 9 bases between. The CDR3 runs 14 residues. Germline values: CDR1 KGHSH, CDR2 LQKENI. CDR3 amino acids: CASSPRHRNTEAFF. The CDR3, as DNA: TGTGCCAGCTCACCCCGACACAGGAACACTGAAGCTTTCTTT.

The chain couples TRBV6-4 to TRBJ1-1; 10 bases are shared with TRBD1. CDR3 length equals 18 residues. Trimming cost V 6 bases and J 1 base; bases outside gene matches: 14. Per the germline V gene, CDR1 is MRHNA and CDR2 is SNTAGT. The CDR3 bases are TGTGCCAGCAGCAAAGGGGGACAGGGGCACTATGGGAACACTGAAGCTTTCTTT. It is translated as CASSKGGQGHYGNTEAFF.

The chain employs TRBV15 and TRBJ1-6, with D perhaps TRBD1 (5 bases). The V gene's germline CDR1 is LNHNV and CDR2 YYDKDF (reference sequence). This CDR3 is 15 amino acids long. Trimming cost V 3 bases and J 10 bases, with 16 bases left between them. CDR3 sequence reads: CATSRAGTSGSPLHF. The CDR3 bases are TGTGCCACCAGCAGGGCCGGGACTTCAGGATCACCCCTCCACTTT.

The CDR3 DNA follows: TGTGCCAGCAGTTCTACCCTCATGGGCAGGACCTTC. Protein sequence: CASSSTLMGRTF. This chain links TRBV28 with TRBJ1-2, with D unresolved. The CDR3 consists of 12 residues. The V gene lost 4 bases and the J gene lost 14 bases, with 17 bases spanning the gap. Germline loops: CDR1 MDHEN, CDR2 SYDVKM.

V and J are TRBV6-6 and TRBJ2-2; TRBD2 aligns across 8 bases. V was clipped by 4 bases and J by 8 bases; unmatched bases: 9. CDR1 and CDR2 (germline): MNHNY, SVGAGI (reference sequence). The CDR3 spans 15 residues. As DNA, the CDR3 is TGTGCCAGCAGTTCCTCCGGGACTAGGGGTGGGGAGCTGTTTTTT. Its protein product is CASSSSGTRGGELFF.

The chain combines TRBV10-3 with TRBJ2-1; 9 nucleotides line up with TRBD1. The CDR3 has 14 amino acids. J gave up 5 bases and V 6 bases, and 5 bases lay outside the gene matches. CDR1 and CDR2 from the germline V gene are ENHRY and SYGVKD. The CDR3 DNA follows: TGTGCCATCAGAAATGACAGGGGGAACAATGAGCAGTTCTTC. Its protein is CAIRNDRGNNEQFF.

The CDR3 loop is CASSVDQGETQYF. The DNA of the CDR3 is TGTGCCAGCAGCGTGGACCAGGGGGAGACCCAGTACTTC. V gene TRBV9 combines with J gene TRBJ2-5; weak D call: TRBD1 (6 bases). This CDR3 spans 13 amino acids. Trimming pared 2 bases from V and 5 bases from J, leaving 10 bases between. Germline-derived CDR1 and CDR2 are SGDLS and YYNGEE. Drawing the rest from reference TRBV9 and TRBJ2-5, the complete variable domain is DSGVTQTPKHLITATGQRVTLRCSPRSGDLSVYWYQQSLDQGLQFLIQYYNGEERAKGNILERFSAQQFPDLHSELNLSSLELGDSALYFCASSVDQGETQYFGPGTRLLVL.

The V and J genes are TRBV7-3 and TRBJ1-2; 8 nucleotides line up with TRBD1. Losses at the gene ends were 3 bases for V and 8 bases for J; bases not matched to a gene: 5. The CDR3 length is 13 residues. From germline, CDR1 is SGHTA and CDR2 FQGTGA. The CDR3 nucleotides are TGTGCCAGCAGCTTCGACAGGGGAGGCGGCTACACCTTC. Protein product: CASSFDRGGGYTF.

This clone was seen once. The chain carries TRBV19 and TRBJ2-5; TRBD2 matches at 9 bases. From germline, CDR1 is LNHDA and CDR2 SQIVND (reference sequence). The CDR3 has 15 residues. J gave up 4 bases and V 0 bases, and 3 bases lay outside the gene matches. CDR3: CASSIERGGGETQYF. For the CDR3, the DNA is TGTGCCAGTAGTATAGAGCGGGGGGGAGGAGAGACCCAGTACTTC.

CDR3 sequence: CASSFSGRLSYNEQFF. The CDR3, as DNA: TGTGCCAGCAGCTTTTCCGGCAGACTATCCTACAATGAGCAGTTCTTC. The chain combines TRBV7-3 with TRBJ2-1, with a possible D match to TRBD2 (5 bases). Germline CDR1 reads SGHTA; CDR2 reads FQGTGA. Trimming removed 3 bases from V and 1 base from J, with 13 bases in between. The CDR3 runs 16 residues.

The chain recombines TRBV10-3 with TRBJ2-1, with TRBD2 matching over 7 bases. With V trimmed by 8 bases and J by 10 bases, 11 bases remained unmatched. The V gene's germline CDR1 is ENHRY and CDR2 SYGVKD. CDR3 length: 13 residues. The CDR3 nucleotides are TGTGCCATCGGGGGGGACTACCGGGGAGAGCAGTTCTTC. Its protein is CAIGGDYRGEQFF.

This chain joins TRBV7-6 and TRBJ2-1, with 12 bases lining up with TRBD2. Germline CDR1 and CDR2: SGHVS and FNYEAQ. The V segment lost 5 bases and the J segment 9 bases; nucleotides outside the gene matches: 8. The CDR3 contains 15 residues. CDR3 region: CASSQPSGRALEQFF. The CDR3 region has the DNA TGTGCCAGCAGCCAGCCTAGCGGGAGGGCCCTTGAGCAGTTCTTC.

CDR3 in DNA: TGTGCCAGCAGTCCTTCCCGACTAGCGGGAGATGAGCAGTTCTTC. It codes for CASSPSRLAGDEQFF. The chain is built from TRBV6-6 and TRBJ2-1; 12 bases are a match to TRBD2. Germline V CDR1 and CDR2: MNHNY, SVGAGI (reference sequence). The length of the CDR3 is 15 residues. J gave up 8 bases and V 5 bases, and 7 bases lay outside the gene matches.

V gene TRBV30 combines with J gene TRBJ1-1, with TRBD1 identical over 7 bases. Germline CDR1 reads GTSNPN; CDR2 reads SVGIG (reference sequence). The V and J ends lost 6 bases and 1 base, in that order; junction bases with no gene match: 5. CDR3 size: 13 residues. CDR3 protein: CACMGQPNTEAFF. The CDR3 region has the DNA TGTGCCTGTATGGGACAGCCGAACACTGAAGCTTTCTTT. Together with reference TRBV30 and TRBJ1-1, the CDR3 gives the full variable domain: SQTIHQWPATLVQPVGSPLSLECTVEGTSNPNLYWYRQAAGRGLQLLFYSVGIGQISSEVPQNLSASRPQDRQFILSSKKLLLSDSGFYLCACMGQPNTEAFFGQGTRLTVV.

In this sample, this clone turned up once. V is TRBV5-1 and J is TRBJ1-1; TRBD1 matches 7 bases. V lost 2 bases, J lost 9 bases, and 13 bases stayed unmatched. The CDR3 runs to 15 residues. In germline, CDR1 is SGHRS, CDR2 YFSETQ. The CDR3 loop reads CASSLSTGLSRKAFF. Written as DNA, the CDR3 is TGCGCCAGCAGCTTATCGACAGGGTTGTCTCGAAAAGCTTTCTTT.

The chain joins TRBV6-5 to TRBJ1-2, with 7 bases lining up with TRBD1. CDR1 is MNHEY, CDR2 SVGAGI, per germline. J was trimmed by 6 bases and V by 6 bases; bases with no gene match: 10. The CDR3 has 14 amino acids. The DNA of the CDR3 is TGTGCCAGCAGCCCCGACGGGACAGACAATGGCTACACCTTC. The encoded protein is CASSPDGTDNGYTF.

The CDR3 loop reads CSELWAGGTEAFF. The CDR3 DNA is TGCAGCGAGCTTTGGGCGGGCGGCACTGAAGCTTTCTTT. The chain joins TRBV29-1 to TRBJ1-1, with unresolved D. Germline values: CDR1 SQVTM, CDR2 ANQGSEA. This CDR3 comprises 13 residues. Trimming shortened V by 7 bases and J by 4 bases, and 16 bases separated the two germline ends. The full variable domain, in which reference TRBV29-1 and TRBJ1-1 provide the parts outside the CDR3, is SAVISQKPSRDICQRGTSLTIQCQVDSQVTMMFWYRQQPGQSLTLIATANQGSEATYESGFVIDKFPISRPNLTFSTLTVSNMSPEDSSIYLCSELWAGGTEAFFGQGTRLTVV.

The chain recombines TRBV4-1 with TRBJ1-5; the D is unclear. V was cut by 3 bases and J by 9 bases, with 18 bases left in between. CDR3 size: 15 residues. Looked up from germline, CDR1 is MGHRA and CDR2 is YSYEKL. The CDR3: CASSHYKAPRSPQHF. CDR3 DNA: TGCGCCAGCAGCCACTACAAGGCGCCTAGGTCGCCCCAGCATTTT.

V gene TRBV7-2 combines with J gene TRBJ1-1, with D possibly being TRBD1 (6 bases). Trimming left V 5 bases short and J 0 bases short, with 13 bases between. Germline-derived CDR1 and CDR2 are SGHTA and FQGNSA. The length of the CDR3 is 15 residues. The DNA for the CDR3 is TGTGCCAGCAGCCTCAAACAGGGTATGAACACTGAAGCTTTCTTT. This translates into CASSLKQGMNTEAFF.

This clone has just one count. The chain carries TRBV10-3 and TRBJ2-1, with D possibly being TRBD1 (6 bases). Germline CDR1 is ENHRY and CDR2 is SYGVKD. The ends were cut back, 4 bases at V and 7 bases at J, with 17 bases in the middle. This CDR3 is 15 amino acids long. The CDR3 region is CAISVGAQGRNEQFF. For the CDR3, the DNA is TGTGCCATCAGTGTGGGGGCCCAAGGGAGAAATGAGCAGTTCTTC.

This chain connects TRBV7-2 to TRBJ2-7, with 8 bases matching TRBD2. In germline, CDR1 is SGHTA, CDR2 FQGNSA. The ends lost 1 base at V and 0 bases at J; junction bases unmatched: 5. The CDR3 extends over 16 amino acids. This chain's CDR3 is CASSLGPSGFSYEQYF. Here the CDR3 DNA reads TGTGCCAGCAGCTTAGGGCCTAGCGGGTTCTCCTACGAGCAGTACTTC.

The chain combines TRBV12-3 or TRBV12-4 with TRBJ2-1; D is perhaps TRBD2 (7 bases). V lost 6 bases, J lost 8 bases, and 14 bases lay in between. CDR3 length: 13 amino acids. This chain's CDR3 is CASRPGGADEQFF. The DNA for the CDR3 is TGTGCCAGCAGGCCTGGGGGGGCGGATGAGCAGTTCTTC.

With respect to this clone: Compared with germline, one end of the junction differs, possibly owing to a read error. This chain joins TRBV2 and TRBJ1-3; 7 bases agree with TRBD1. From germline, CDR1 is SNHLY and CDR2 FYNNEI. This CDR3 region has 13 residues. CDR3 protein: CASSAGTVKVGDF. CDR3 DNA: TGTGCCAGCAGTGCCGGGACAGTCAAAGTTGGGGATTTT.

The chain carries TRBV3-1 (or the pseudogene TRBV3-2) and TRBJ1-1, with D uncertain. Trimming took off 0 bases at V and 6 bases at J, with 2 bases between the two ends. Looked up from germline, CDR1 is LGHDT and CDR2 is YNNKEL (reference sequence). The CDR3 totals 11 residues. The CDR3 loop is CASSQDSEAFF. The CDR3 region has the DNA TGTGCCAGCAGCCAAGACTCTGAAGCTTTCTTT.

The chain joins TRBV11-2 to TRBJ1-5; no definite D call. Trimming removed 0 bases from V and 3 bases from J, with 6 bases in between. The germline V gene has CDR1 SGHAT and CDR2 FQNNGV. The CDR3 runs to 14 residues. This CDR3 reads CASSLDRNNQPQHF. The CDR3, as DNA: TGTGCCAGCAGCTTAGACAGAAACAATCAGCCCCAGCATTTT.